The next 11 T cell receptor beta chains were all read from a single sample in a study of radiation and T cells in renal cell carcinoma. Sample time point: blood 2 weeks post-SBRT. Treatment in this sample: 15 Gy SBRT to primary tumor, nephrectomy 4 weeks later. Profiling relied on immunoSEQ multiplex PCR, and the TCRdb table lists in-frame clones only, not all of them. The table lists under 150,000 clones, approximately 80% of them singletons. Sequencing used blood, obtained from a patient whose treatment included radiotherapy and nephrectomy. These TCRs come from a woman aged 60-75 years with renal cell carcinoma.

This clone was picked up one time. The chain employs TRBV10-3 and TRBJ1-1, with D perhaps matching TRBD1 (5 bases). Germline CDR1 reads ENHRY; CDR2 reads SYGVKD. The CDR3 has 14 residues. The V end lost 9 bases, the J end lost 2 bases, and 16 bases lay between the germline ends. For the CDR3, the DNA is TGTGCCATAGCCCAGGGCTCGGAAAACACTGAAGCTTTCTTT. Translated, it gives CAIAQGSENTEAFF.

This clone occurred a few times. V is TRBV28 and J is TRBJ2-5, with a weak D call TRBD2 (5 bases). Between the trimmed V and J ends, which lost 3 bases and 3 bases, there was a span of 11 bases. CDR3 length: 14 amino acids. The V gene's germline CDR1 is MDHEN and CDR2 SYDVKM. The CDR3 is CASSLASPKETQYF. CDR3 coding DNA: TGTGCCAGCAGTTTGGCTAGCCCCAAAGAGACCCAGTACTTC.

The chain recombines TRBV21-1 with TRBJ1-5. TRBV21-1 is assigned pseudogene status. The CDR3 contains 18 residues. The CDR3 coding sequence is TGTGCCAGCAGCAAAGTAGATCGACGGGGGAACGGCAATCAGCCCCAGCATTTT. Its protein product is CASSKVDRRGNGNQPQHF.

The chain employs TRBV23-1 and TRBJ2-3; no clear D. TRBV23-1 has ORF status, its function being uncertain. V was shortened by 9 bases and J by 0 bases, with 7 bases between the two germline ends. The CDR3 is made up of 12 amino acids. The CDR3 DNA reads as TGCGCCAGGTTACGGAGCACAGATACGCAGTATTTT. Residues: CARLRSTDTQYF.

The chain carries TRBV27 and TRBJ2-3; 8 bases are shared with TRBD2. The CDR3 extends over 13 amino acids. CDR1 MNHEY and CDR2 SMNVEV come from the germline V gene (reference sequence). V lost 4 bases, J lost 8 bases, and 5 bases stayed unmatched. CDR3 sequence: CASSSLAVVTQYF. The CDR3 nucleotides are TGTGCCAGCAGTTCACTAGCGGTTGTTACGCAGTATTTT.

The rearrangement links TRBV9 to TRBJ2-7; D possibly corresponds to TRBD1 (6 bases). CDR3 length: 14 residues. Germline CDR1 is SGDLS and CDR2 is YYNGEE. V was cut by 1 base and J by 4 bases, with 12 bases left in between. CDR3 loop: CASSVNGQGYEQYF. The DNA for the CDR3 is TGTGCCAGCAGCGTAAACGGGCAGGGGTACGAGCAGTACTTC.

The V and J genes are TRBV11-2 and TRBJ1-6, with D possibly matching TRBD1 (5 bases). Germline V gene data show CDR1 as SGHAT and CDR2 as FQNNGV. This CDR3 comprises 14 residues. V lost 5 bases, J lost 6 bases, and 11 bases lay in between. Here the CDR3 DNA reads TGTGCCAGCAGCCCCGGGGGGGGTAATTCACCCCTCCACTTT. It encodes CASSPGGGNSPLHF.

The chain links TRBV6-1 to TRBJ1-1; D may be TRBD1 (6 bases). The CDR3 extends over 15 amino acids. CDR1 is MNHNS, CDR2 SASEGT, per germline. V shed 6 bases and J shed 8 bases, with 22 bases lying between them. CDR3: CASSGPGHPTSEAFF. The CDR3 DNA reads as TGTGCCAGCAGCGGACCGGGACACCCCACCTCAGAAGCTTTCTTT.

The chain joins TRBV9 to TRBJ1-1; a weak D match, TRBD1 (6 bases). Between the trimmed V and J ends, which lost 4 bases and 4 bases, there was a span of 17 bases. Germline V gene sequence: CDR1 SGDLS, CDR2 YYNGEE. CDR3 length equals 15 residues. CDR3 sequence reads: CASSPRSGGPTEAFF. The DNA of the CDR3 is TGTGCCAGCAGCCCCCGCAGTGGGGGGCCCACTGAAGCTTTCTTT.

The rearrangement uses TRBV5-1 and TRBJ1-2, with D uncertain. Germline CDR1 is SGHRS and CDR2 is YFSETQ. The CDR3 loop spans 14 amino acids. V lost 5 bases, J lost 6 bases, and 17 bases lay in between. This CDR3 is CASSTRPAWDGYTF. In DNA, the CDR3 is TGCGCCAGCAGTACCAGACCCGCTTGGGATGGCTACACCTTC.

The V and J genes are TRBV6-6 and TRBJ2-1; possibly TRBD1 for D (7 bases). CDR1 MNHNY and CDR2 SVGAGI come from the germline V gene (reference sequence). Trimming shortened V by 5 bases and J by 10 bases, and 12 bases separated the two germline ends. This CDR3 spans 12 amino acids. The CDR3 coding sequence is TGTGCCAGCAGTCAGGGGGGAAGCGAGCAGTTCTTC. The encoded protein is CASSQGGSEQFF.